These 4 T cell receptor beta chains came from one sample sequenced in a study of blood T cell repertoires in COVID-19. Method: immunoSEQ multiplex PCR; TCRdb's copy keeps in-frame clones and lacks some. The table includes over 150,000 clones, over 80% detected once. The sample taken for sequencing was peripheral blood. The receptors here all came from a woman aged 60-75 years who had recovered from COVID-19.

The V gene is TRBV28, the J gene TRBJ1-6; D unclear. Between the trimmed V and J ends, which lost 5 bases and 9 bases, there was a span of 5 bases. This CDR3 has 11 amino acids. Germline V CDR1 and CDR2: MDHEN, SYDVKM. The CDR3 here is CASSELSPLHF. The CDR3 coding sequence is TGTGCCAGCAGTGAGCTTTCACCCCTCCACTTT.

CDR3 DNA: TGTGCCAGCAACCCCATGGACAGGACTAGCAATCAGCCCCAGCATTTT. Translated, it gives CASNPMDRTSNQPQHF. V gene TRBV2 combines with J gene TRBJ1-5; 7 positions agree with TRBD1. Per the germline V gene, CDR1 is SNHLY and CDR2 is FYNNEI. V gave up 7 bases and J gave up 0 bases; unmatched junction bases: 9. The CDR3 totals 16 residues.

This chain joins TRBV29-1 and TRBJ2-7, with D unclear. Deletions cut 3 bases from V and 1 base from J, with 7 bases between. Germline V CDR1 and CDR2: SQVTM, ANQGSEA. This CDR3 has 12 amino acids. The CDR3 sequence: CSVEFPSYEQYF. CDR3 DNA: TGCAGCGTTGAGTTCCCTTCCTACGAGCAGTACTTC.

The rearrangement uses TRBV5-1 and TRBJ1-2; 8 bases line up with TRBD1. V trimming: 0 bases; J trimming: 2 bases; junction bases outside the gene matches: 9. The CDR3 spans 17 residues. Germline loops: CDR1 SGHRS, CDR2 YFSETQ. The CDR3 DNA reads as TGCGCCAGCAGCTTGGGGCAGGGGGCTACAAGAAACTATGGCTACACCTTC. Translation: CASSLGQGATRNYGYTF.